These T cell receptor beta chains were read from a single sample in a study of Ad26.COV2.S vaccination and SARS-CoV-2 variants. Data came from immunoSEQ multiplex PCR; TCRdb stores just in-frame clones and leaves some out. The sample holds hundreds of thousands of clones, approximately 90% seen once. The input for sequencing was peripheral blood, taken in a trial of Ad26.COV2.S vaccine versus placebo. Receptor source: a person between 18 and 59 years old who received the Ad26.COV2.S COVID-19 vaccine or a placebo. Each CDR3 is given with its conserved first and last residue. A D gene is named only where the DNA matches it firmly. Expanded clones get a size class; other rows say once, few or many, or leave the size out.

size: .; V: TRBV4-3; D: TRBD2; J: TRBJ2-3; CDR3: CASSQDWLAASTDTQYF; DNA: TGCGCCAGCAGCCAAGACTGGCTAGCGGCTAGCACAGATACGCAGTATTTT
size: .; V: TRBV29-1; D: TRBD2; J: TRBJ2-7; CDR3: CSALAGGSYEQYF; DNA: TGCAGCGCCCTAGCGGGAGGATCGTACGAGCAGTACTTC
size: once; V: TRBV6-2/TRBV6-3; D: .; J: TRBJ2-7; CDR3: CASSSEEGVFFSPDEQYF; DNA: TGTGCCAGCAGTTCTGAGGAGGGCGTTTTTTTTTCCCCCGACGAGCAGTACTTC
size: .; V: TRBV21-1; D: .; J: TRBJ1-1; CDR3: CASSGFLYTIRTEAFF; DNA: TGTGCCAGCAGTGGGTTCCTATACACAATTCGCACTGAAGCTTTCTTT
size: .; V: TRBV5-1; D: TRBD1; J: TRBJ1-1; CDR3: CASSLAPTGGNTEAFF; DNA: TGCGCCAGCAGCTTAGCACCGACAGGGGGGAACACTGAAGCTTTCTTT
size: .; V: TRBV28; D: TRBD2; J: TRBJ2-1; CDR3: CASRTPGLAANEQFF; DNA: TGTGCCAGCAGAACTCCGGGACTAGCGGCCAATGAGCAGTTCTTC
size: .; V: TRBV6-6; D: .; J: TRBJ1-2; CDR3: CASSYMGGGDYGYTF; DNA: TGTGCCAGCAGTTACATGGGGGGGGGCGACTATGGCTACACCTTC
size: .; V: TRBV29-1; D: .; J: TRBJ1-1; CDR3: CSVWGTEAFF; DNA: TGCAGCGTTTGGGGCACTGAAGCTTTCTTT
size: .; V: TRBV18; D: .; J: TRBJ1-3; CDR3: CASSPTWTASSGNTIYF; DNA: TGTGCCAGCTCACCAACGTGGACAGCAAGCTCTGGAAACACCATATATTTT
size: .; V: TRBV5-5; D: .; J: TRBJ2-1; CDR3: CASSLATGHPTDNEQFF; DNA: TGTGCCAGCAGCTTGGCCACGGGACACCCGACGGACAATGAGCAGTTCTTC
size: .; V: TRBV5-1; D: .; J: TRBJ2-1; CDR3: CASSLTAGDNNEQFF; DNA: TGCGCCAGCAGCTTGACGGCAGGGGATAACAATGAGCAGTTCTTC
size: .; V: TRBV6-5; D: TRBD2; J: TRBJ2-1; CDR3: CASSYGLAGNEQFF; DNA: TGTGCCAGCAGTTATGGACTAGCGGGAAATGAGCAGTTCTTC
size: .; V: TRBV2; D: .; J: TRBJ2-2; CDR3: CASSLSGNGELFF; DNA: TGTGCCAGCAGTTTGTCAGGAAACGGGGAGCTGTTTTTT
size: .; V: TRBV29-1; D: .; J: TRBJ2-2; CDR3: CSVEEENGGRTGELFF; DNA: TGCAGCGTTGAAGAAGAAAATGGCGGTAGAACCGGGGAGCTGTTTTTT
size: few; V: TRBV3-1/TRBV3-2; D: .; J: TRBJ2-3; CDR3: CASSQAPWGDTDTQYF; DNA: TGTGCCAGCAGCCAAGCCCCCTGGGGGGACACAGATACGCAGTATTTT
size: .; V: TRBV28; D: .; J: TRBJ1-2; CDR3: CASQAGRTGGYTF; DNA: TGTGCCAGCCAAGCCGGACGAACGGGGGGCTACACCTTC
size: .; V: TRBV7-9; D: .; J: TRBJ1-1; CDR3: CASSTSGEKNTEAFF; DNA: TGTGCCAGCAGCACTTCAGGGGAGAAGAACACTGAAGCTTTCTTT
size: .; V: TRBV11-2; D: .; J: TRBJ1-5; CDR3: CASSLDGKGIQPQHF; DNA: TGTGCCAGCAGCTTGGACGGGAAAGGGATTCAGCCCCAGCATTTT
size: .; V: TRBV29-1; D: .; J: TRBJ2-7; CDR3: CSVDGAGYHEQYF; DNA: TGCAGCGTTGACGGGGCGGGCTACCACGAGCAGTACTTC
size: .; V: TRBV13; D: TRBD2; J: TRBJ2-3; CDR3: CASSLLAGGTDTQYF; DNA: TGTGCCAGCAGCTTATTAGCGGGGGGCACAGATACGCAGTATTTT
size: .; V: TRBV13; D: TRBD2; J: TRBJ2-1; CDR3: CASSGTSARNEQFF; DNA: TGTGCCAGCAGCGGTACTAGCGCGCGCAATGAGCAGTTCTTC
size: once; V: TRBV4-2; D: .; J: TRBJ2-6; CDR3: CASSPPVGIQGRAGANVLTF; DNA: TGTGCCAGCAGCCCACCTGTGGGGATACAGGGAAGGGCTGGGGCCAACGTCCTGACTTTC
size: few; V: TRBV24-1; D: .; J: TRBJ2-7; CDR3: CATSQGSYEQYF; DNA: TGTGCCACCAGTCAGGGCTCCTACGAGCAGTACTTC
size: .; V: TRBV19; D: .; J: TRBJ2-1; CDR3: CASSIQTPWNEQFF; DNA: TGTGCCAGTAGTATCCAGACACCTTGGAATGAGCAGTTCTTC
size: .; V: TRBV27; D: TRBD2; J: TRBJ2-3; CDR3: CASSLGGSGRFADTQYF; DNA: TGTGCCAGCAGTTTAGGGGGAAGCGGGAGGTTCGCAGATACGCAGTATTTT
size: .; V: TRBV7-9; D: TRBD1; J: TRBJ2-7; CDR3: CASSSGQLYEQYF; DNA: TGTGCCAGCAGCTCGGGACAGCTCTACGAGCAGTACTTC
size: .; V: TRBV28; D: .; J: TRBJ2-5; CDR3: CASSYRYRQETQYF; DNA: TGTGCCAGCAGTTACCGATACCGCCAGGAGACCCAGTACTTC
size: .; V: TRBV4-3; D: .; J: TRBJ1-3; CDR3: CASSPSRASTGNTIYF; DNA: TGCGCCAGCAGCCCCTCTCGGGCGAGTACTGGAAACACCATATATTTT
size: .; V: TRBV11-2; D: TRBD2; J: TRBJ2-7; CDR3: CASSLGGGIAYEQYF; DNA: TGTGCCAGCAGCTTAGGGGGGGGGATCGCCTACGAGCAGTACTTC
size: once; V: TRBV4-3; D: TRBD2; J: TRBJ2-5; CDR3: CASSQDISGREDTQETQYF; DNA: TGCGCCAGCAGCCAAGATATTAGCGGGAGGGAAGATACCCAAGAGACCCAGTACTTC
size: .; V: TRBV7-9; D: .; J: TRBJ2-5; CDR3: CASSLNQETQYF; DNA: TGTGCCAGCAGCTTAAACCAAGAGACCCAGTACTTC
size: .; V: TRBV7-2; D: .; J: TRBJ1-1; CDR3: CASSFGGLNTEAFF; DNA: TGTGCCAGCAGCTTCGGGGGCTTAAACACTGAAGCTTTCTTT
size: .; V: TRBV6-5; D: .; J: TRBJ1-2; CDR3: CASSSRTPVGYGYTF; DNA: TGTGCCAGCAGCAGCCGGACACCGGTGGGGTATGGCTACACCTTC
size: once; V: TRBV19; D: TRBD2; J: TRBJ2-7; CDR3: CASSTIAGGPAYEQYF; DNA: TGTGCCAGTAGTACTATAGCGGGAGGGCCGGCCTACGAGCAGTACTTC
size: .; V: TRBV27; D: TRBD2; J: TRBJ2-1; CDR3: CASRSMASGRPEQFF; DNA: TGTGCCAGCAGGTCAATGGCTAGCGGGAGACCTGAGCAGTTCTTC
size: once; V: TRBV7-3; D: .; J: TRBJ2-3; CDR3: CASSPSGGGTDTQYF; DNA: TGTGCCAGCAGCCCCAGCGGCGGAGGCACAGATACGCAGTATTTT
size: .; V: TRBV3-1/TRBV3-2; D: .; J: TRBJ2-1; CDR3: CASSHPMGLALTHNEQFF; DNA: TGTGCCAGCAGCCATCCCATGGGCCTAGCACTCACTCACAATGAGCAGTTCTTC
size: .; V: TRBV7-2; D: TRBD1; J: TRBJ1-6; CDR3: CASSLRQGRRDSPLHF; DNA: TGTGCCAGCAGCCTAAGACAGGGGAGGCGAGATTCACCCCTCCACTTT
size: .; V: TRBV7-9; D: .; J: TRBJ1-4; CDR3: CASSPDRTTNEKLFF; DNA: TGTGCCAGCAGCCCTGACAGGACAACTAATGAAAAACTGTTTTTT
size: .; V: TRBV27; D: .; J: TRBJ1-1; CDR3: CASTLARGRNTEAFF; DNA: TGTGCCAGCACTCTTGCCAGGGGACGTAACACTGAAGCTTTCTTT
size: .; V: TRBV9; D: TRBD2; J: TRBJ2-1; CDR3: CASSVVGTSEVNEQFF; DNA: TGTGCCAGCAGCGTAGTGGGGACTAGCGAGGTAAATGAGCAGTTCTTC
size: once; V: TRBV27; D: .; J: TRBJ1-5; CDR3: CASRPVQGRGGNQPQHF; DNA: TGTGCCAGCCGTCCTGTACAGGGTCGAGGGGGCAATCAGCCCCAGCATTTT
size: .; V: TRBV11-2; D: .; J: TRBJ2-1; CDR3: CASSPLLGNEQFF; DNA: TGTGCCAGCAGCCCGTTACTGGGGAATGAGCAGTTCTTC
size: .; V: TRBV24-1; D: .; J: TRBJ1-4; CDR3: CATSDYVGEKLFF; DNA: TGTGCCACCAGTGACTATGTGGGGGAAAAACTGTTTTTT
size: .; V: TRBV27; D: TRBD1; J: TRBJ1-1; CDR3: CASSSQGEENTEAFF; DNA: TGTGCCAGCAGTTCCCAGGGGGAGGAGAACACTGAAGCTTTCTTT
size: once; V: TRBV5-8; D: TRBD2; J: TRBJ2-7; CDR3: CASSLGAGAPYEQYF; DNA: TGTGCCAGCAGCTTGGGAGCGGGAGCCCCCTACGAGCAGTACTTC
size: .; V: TRBV12-3/TRBV12-4; D: .; J: TRBJ2-5; CDR3: CASRNVGQETQYF; DNA: TGTGCCAGCAGGAATGTAGGCCAAGAGACCCAGTACTTC
size: once; V: TRBV14; D: .; J: TRBJ2-1; CDR3: CASSQYPGTYNEQFF; DNA: TGTGCCAGCAGCCAATATCCAGGGACCTACAATGAGCAGTTCTTC
size: .; V: TRBV6-1; D: TRBD1; J: TRBJ2-4; CDR3: CASSEGRDRGLLAKNIQYF; DNA: TGTGCCAGCAGTGAAGGCCGGGACAGGGGGTTACTAGCCAAAAACATTCAGTACTTC
size: .; V: TRBV5-4; D: .; J: TRBJ1-2; CDR3: CASSEQGVSANYGYTF; DNA: TGTGCCAGCAGTGAGCAGGGCGTGAGTGCTAACTATGGCTACACCTTC
size: .; V: TRBV18; D: .; J: TRBJ2-5; CDR3: CASSQGGLEETQYF; DNA: TGTGCCAGCTCACAAGGGGGACTGGAAGAGACCCAGTACTTC
size: .; V: TRBV6-2/TRBV6-3; D: TRBD2; J: TRBJ2-1; CDR3: CASSRPPGLAGVGYNEQFF; DNA: TGTGCCAGCAGTCGCCCGCCGGGACTAGCGGGAGTTGGTTACAATGAGCAGTTCTTC
size: .; V: TRBV12-3/TRBV12-4; D: .; J: TRBJ2-2; CDR3: CASSLANTGELFF; DNA: TGTGCCAGCAGTTTAGCGAACACCGGGGAGCTGTTTTTT
size: .; V: TRBV5-4; D: .; J: TRBJ2-3; CDR3: CASSELVTDTQYF; DNA: TGTGCCAGCAGCGAACTGGTCACAGATACGCAGTATTTT
size: .; V: TRBV10-3; D: .; J: TRBJ2-7; CDR3: CAISEYPYEQYF; DNA: TGTGCCATCAGTGAGTACCCCTACGAGCAGTACTTC
size: .; V: TRBV13; D: .; J: TRBJ2-1; CDR3: CASSLGALTNEQFF; DNA: TGTGCCAGCAGCTTAGGGGCGCTTACCAATGAGCAGTTCTTC
size: once; V: TRBV29-1; D: .; J: TRBJ2-2; CDR3: CSARGGPNTGELFF; DNA: TGCAGCGCACGGGGCGGCCCGAACACCGGGGAGCTGTTTTTT
size: .; V: TRBV6-5; D: TRBD2; J: TRBJ2-1; CDR3: CASSPLAGAYNEQFF; DNA: TGTGCCAGCAGTCCGCTAGCGGGAGCATACAATGAGCAGTTCTTC
size: .; V: TRBV27; D: TRBD2; J: TRBJ2-2; CDR3: CASSFASGRAGELFF; DNA: TGTGCCAGCAGTTTTGCTAGCGGGAGGGCCGGGGAGCTGTTTTTT